This entry features one T cell receptor (beta chain) sequence. This specimen belongs to a study of technical replicates of blood from a handful of donors. Only in-frame clones appear in the TCRdb table, and some are missing; sequencing was by immunoSEQ multiplex PCR. This table has around 93,000 clones, roughly 95% appearing once. The V gene end was trimmed by 6 bases and the J gene end by 2 bases; junction bases not matched to a gene: 6. Germline V lookup: CDR1 GTSNPN, CDR2 SVGIG (reference sequence). This CDR3 has 13 amino acids. This clonotype was obtained from a human donor in good health. Sequenced sample: T cells isolated from PBMCs. The chain carries TRBV30 and TRBJ1-2, with 7 bases identical to TRBD1. The CDR3: CACTGTVNYGYTF. The CDR3 DNA reads as TGTGCCTGTACCGGGACAGTAAACTATGGCTACACCTTC.